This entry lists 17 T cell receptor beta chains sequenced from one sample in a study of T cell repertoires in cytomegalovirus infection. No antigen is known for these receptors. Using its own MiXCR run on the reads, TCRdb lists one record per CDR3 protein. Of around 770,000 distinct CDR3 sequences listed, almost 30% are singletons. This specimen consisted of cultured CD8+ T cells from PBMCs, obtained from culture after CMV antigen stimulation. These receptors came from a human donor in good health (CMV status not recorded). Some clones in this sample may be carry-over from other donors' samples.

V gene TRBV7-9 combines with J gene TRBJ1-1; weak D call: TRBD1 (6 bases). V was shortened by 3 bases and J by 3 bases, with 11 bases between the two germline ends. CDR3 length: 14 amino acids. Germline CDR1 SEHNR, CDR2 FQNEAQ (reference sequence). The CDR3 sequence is CASSLFEGDTEAFF. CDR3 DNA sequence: TGTGCCAGCAGCTTGTTCGAGGGGGACACTGAAGCTTTCTTT.

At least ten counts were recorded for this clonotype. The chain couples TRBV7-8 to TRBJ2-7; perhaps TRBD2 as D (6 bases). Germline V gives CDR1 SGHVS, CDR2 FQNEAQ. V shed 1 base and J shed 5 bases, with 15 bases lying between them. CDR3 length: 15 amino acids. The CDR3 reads CASSLGGGGRHEQYF. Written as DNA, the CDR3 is TGTGCCAGCAGCTTAGGAGGAGGTGGGAGGCACGAGCAGTACTTC.

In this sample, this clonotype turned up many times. CDR3 nucleotide sequence: TGTGCCAGCACTGGGACATTCTACAATGAGCAGTTCTTC. Protein: CASTGTFYNEQFF. The rearrangement joins TRBV7-9 to TRBJ2-1; tentatively, D is TRBD1 (6 bases). Germline V gives CDR1 SEHNR, CDR2 FQNEAQ (reference sequence). V shed 7 bases and J shed 3 bases, with 10 bases lying between them. The CDR3 is 13 residues long.

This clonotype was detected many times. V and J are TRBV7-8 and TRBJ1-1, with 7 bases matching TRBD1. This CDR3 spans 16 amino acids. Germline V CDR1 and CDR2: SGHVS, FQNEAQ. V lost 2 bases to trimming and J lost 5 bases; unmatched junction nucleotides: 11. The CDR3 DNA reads TGTGCCAGCAGCTTACTTACAGGGGTGCAGGGGACTGAAGCTTTCTTT. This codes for CASSLLTGVQGTEAFF. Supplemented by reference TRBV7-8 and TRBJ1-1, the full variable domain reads GAGVSQSPRYKVAKRGQDVALRCDPISGHVSLFWYQQALGQGPEFLTYFQNEAQLDKSGLPSDRFFAERPEGSVSTLKIQRTQQEDSAVYLCASSLLTGVQGTEAFFGQGTRLTVV.

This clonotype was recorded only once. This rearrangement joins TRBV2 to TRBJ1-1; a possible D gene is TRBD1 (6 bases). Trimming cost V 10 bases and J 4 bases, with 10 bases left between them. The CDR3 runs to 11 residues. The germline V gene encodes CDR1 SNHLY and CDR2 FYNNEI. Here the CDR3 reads CAIEGGTEAFF. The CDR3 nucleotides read TGTGCCATCGAGGGGGGCACTGAAGCTTTCTTT.

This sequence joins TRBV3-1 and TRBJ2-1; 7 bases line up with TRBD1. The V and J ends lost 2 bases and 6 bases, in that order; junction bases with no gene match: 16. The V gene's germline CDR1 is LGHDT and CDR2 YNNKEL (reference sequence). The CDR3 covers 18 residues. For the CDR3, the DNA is TGTGCCAGCAGCCAATTGCCCGGACAGGTGCGCGCTGGCAATGAGCAGTTCTTC. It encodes CASSQLPGQVRAGNEQFF.

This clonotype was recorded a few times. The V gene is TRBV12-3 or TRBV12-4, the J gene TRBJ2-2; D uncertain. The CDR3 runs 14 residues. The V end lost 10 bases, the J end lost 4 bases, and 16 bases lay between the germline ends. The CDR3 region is CATTPGQITGELFF. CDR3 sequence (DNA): TGTGCCACCACCCCGGGCCAGATCACCGGGGAGCTGTTTTTT.

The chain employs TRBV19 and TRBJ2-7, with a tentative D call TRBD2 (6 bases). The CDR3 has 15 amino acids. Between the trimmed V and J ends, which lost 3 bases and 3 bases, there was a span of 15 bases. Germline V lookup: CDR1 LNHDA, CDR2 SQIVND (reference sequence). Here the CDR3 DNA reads TGTGCCAGTAGTATTTCGGGGGATGGAGGCTACGAGCAGTACTTC. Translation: CASSISGDGGYEQYF.

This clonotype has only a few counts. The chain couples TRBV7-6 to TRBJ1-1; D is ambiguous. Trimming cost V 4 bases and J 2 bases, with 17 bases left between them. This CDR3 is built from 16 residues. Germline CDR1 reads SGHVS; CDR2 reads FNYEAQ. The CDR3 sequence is CASSSGSLGFNTEAFF. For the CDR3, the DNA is TGTGCCAGCAGCTCCGGATCCTTGGGCTTTAACACTGAAGCTTTCTTT.

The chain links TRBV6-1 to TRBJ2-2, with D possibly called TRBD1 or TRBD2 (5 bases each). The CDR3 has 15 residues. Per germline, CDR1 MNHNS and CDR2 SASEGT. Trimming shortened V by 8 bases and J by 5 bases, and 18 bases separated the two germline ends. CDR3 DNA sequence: TGTGCCAGCTCACGTCAGTGGGACCCGACCGGGGAGCTGTTTTTT. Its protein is CASSRQWDPTGELFF.

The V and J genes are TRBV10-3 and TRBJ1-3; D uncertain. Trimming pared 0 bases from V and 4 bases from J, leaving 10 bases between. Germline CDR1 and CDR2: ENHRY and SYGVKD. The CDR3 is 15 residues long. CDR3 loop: CAISESVRSGNTIYF. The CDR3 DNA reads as TGTGCCATCAGTGAGTCGGTCCGATCCGGAAACACCATATATTTT.

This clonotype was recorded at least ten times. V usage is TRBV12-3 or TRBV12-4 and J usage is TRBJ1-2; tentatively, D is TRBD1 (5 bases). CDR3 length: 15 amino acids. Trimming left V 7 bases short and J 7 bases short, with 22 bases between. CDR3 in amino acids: CASTSGTGRWGGYTF. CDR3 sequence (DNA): TGTGCCAGCACCTCCGGGACCGGTCGCTGGGGTGGCTACACCTTC.

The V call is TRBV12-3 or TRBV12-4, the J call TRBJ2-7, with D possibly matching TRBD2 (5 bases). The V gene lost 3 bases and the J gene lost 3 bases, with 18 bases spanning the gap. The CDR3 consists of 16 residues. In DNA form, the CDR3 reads TGTGCCAGCAGTTTCTCCACACGGGATGATGGCTACGAGCAGTACTTC. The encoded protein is CASSFSTRDDGYEQYF.

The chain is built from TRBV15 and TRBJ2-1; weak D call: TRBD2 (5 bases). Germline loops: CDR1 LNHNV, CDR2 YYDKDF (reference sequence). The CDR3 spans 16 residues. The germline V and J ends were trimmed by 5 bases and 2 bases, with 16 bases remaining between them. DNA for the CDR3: TGTGCCACCAGCCCCGACGGCGGGCCCCCCTACAATGAGCAGTTCTTC. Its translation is CATSPDGGPPYNEQFF.

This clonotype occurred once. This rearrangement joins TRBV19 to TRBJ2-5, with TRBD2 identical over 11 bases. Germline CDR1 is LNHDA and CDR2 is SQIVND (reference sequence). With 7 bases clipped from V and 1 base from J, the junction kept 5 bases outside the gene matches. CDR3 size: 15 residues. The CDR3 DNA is TGTGCCAGTACCCCTAGCGGGGGGCTCCAAGAGACCCAGTACTTC. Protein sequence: CASTPSGGLQETQYF.

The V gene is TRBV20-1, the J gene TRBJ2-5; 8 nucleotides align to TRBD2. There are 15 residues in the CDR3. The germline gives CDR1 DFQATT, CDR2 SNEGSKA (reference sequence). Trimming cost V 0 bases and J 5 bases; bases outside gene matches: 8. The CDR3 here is CSARDIGLAGETQYF. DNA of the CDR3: TGCAGTGCTAGAGATATAGGACTAGCCGGGGAGACCCAGTACTTC.

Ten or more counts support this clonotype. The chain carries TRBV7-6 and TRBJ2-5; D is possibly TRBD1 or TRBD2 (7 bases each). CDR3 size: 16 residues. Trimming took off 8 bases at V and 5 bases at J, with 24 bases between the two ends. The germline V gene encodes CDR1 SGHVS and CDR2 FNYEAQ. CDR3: CASRNTGRGPMETQYF. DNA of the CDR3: TGTGCCAGCCGGAATACGGGGAGGGGGCCGATGGAGACCCAGTACTTC.